This T cell receptor beta chain was captured in a study of blood T cell repertoires in COVID-19 (dated by TCRdb to 2018 to 2020). General notes on the study: Samples from collaborators originated in the United States, Italy and Spain and spanned both the acute and convalescent phases of COVID-19. Deeply sampled blood TCRbeta repertoires from subjects exposed to, actively infected with, or recovered from COVID-19 were included in the dataset. The prospective study material was composed of cDNA or gDNA derived from T cells, B-cell-depleted T cells, or PBMCs. A freely available public database, intended as a resource for researchers studying the immune response to SARS-CoV-2, is where the repertoires were released. Where HLA class I and class II types were available, the types were taken from metadata supplied by the sample provider, not from assay-based typing. The sample metadata nearly always contained a de-identified subject ID, COVID-19 status, age in years and sex. Samples were obtained from the ongoing ImmuneRACE study (first 160 participants) and from 1,254 subjects provided by 6 global collaborators. Overall study outcomes, separate from this receptor: The quantity of clinical and demographic metadata differed by source and by participant and was supplied without curation.

Another Seattle source contributed samples from volunteer blood donors who had recovered from COVID-19. Collaborating institutions collected whole blood in K2EDTA tubes following their own protocols. For TCRbeta analysis, collaborators shipped samples in one of three forms: frozen whole blood, isolated PBMCs, or DNA extracted from either of those sample types. The immunoSEQ Assay, a bias-controlled multiplex PCR, was used to amplify TCRbeta CDR3 regions from genomic DNA. Processing in the source paper ran as follows. Nucleated cell counts per sample were estimated from amplification of reference gene primers within the assay. Sequence reads were collapsed and filtered to measure the absolute abundance of every unique TCRbeta CDR3 rearrangement. For each sample, productive Simpson clonality was calculated by taking the square root of Simpson's diversity index across productive rearrangements. The clones in this table, taken by TCRdb from immuneACCESS, are in-frame only. Not every clone is retained; where verified, under half of the shortfall comes from an unresolved V gene, and the cause of the rest is unknown. Clone size and V and J calls were adopted from that table, with D and trimming inferred from the DNA. The table for this sample lists around 190,000 clones; 80% to 90% of them were counted only once. Clones ranked in the top ten supply approximately 2% of the sample.

The CDR3 sequence holds 13 residues, the cysteine and phenylalanine included. Only the CDR3 DNA stays, 39 bases, in frame from base 1. V lost 6 bases and J lost 6 bases, and the count of bases not matched to a germline gene is 3. The germline V gene gives CDR1 as SGHVS and CDR2 as FQNEAQ. Concerning this clone itself: There is no known antigen for this receptor. No per-base quality is available; no much larger clone lies one base away.

The sequencing input was peripheral blood. Rearrangement joined TRBV7-8 to TRBJ2-1, with 9 bases aligning to TRBD1. This sequence was found in a man aged 18 to 30 who had recovered from COVID-19. In nucleotides, the sequence is TGTGCCAGCAGGAGGGACAGGGCCAATGAGCAGTTCTTC. Translated, this gives CASRRDRANEQFF.